This T cell receptor (beta chain) stems from a study of T cell repertoires in cytomegalovirus infection (dated by TCRdb to about 2019). For context, the study as a whole: The HLA type of each donor mattered for the analysis, because public TCR beta signatures pointed to carriage of CMV infection along with the matching HLA type.

This clonotype was seen a few times. The antigen this receptor binds is unknown. Base qualities are not provided; no much larger clone lies one nucleotide away. Overall results and qualifications from the work: Cumulative frequency of public TCR beta family members discriminated carriers of CMV infection plus the relevant HLA type in this cohort and an independent approximately 350-donor cohort. The ex vivo response was dominated by HLA-C-restricted CMV-specific TCR beta clonotypes, which also provided the single most frequent clonotype in two of eight donors.

Sequencing instrument: Illumina HiSeq 1500. TCRdb redid the processing of the public reads, applying fastp at Q25 and MiXCR, and retained in-frame beta chains. CDR3 protein duplicates are merged, each entry listing the most common genes and DNA. Counted in this sample were roughly 500,000 distinct CDR3 sequences; 16% of them appeared once. The ten largest account for around 25% of the sample. This clonotype was sampled from a human donor in good health (CMV status not recorded). Some clones in this sample may be carry-over from other donors' samples. Sequenced sample: CD8+ T cells from PBMCs.

The CDR3 in this case is CSARETEYYEQYF. In nucleotide form, the sequence is TGCAGTGCTAGAGAAACGGAATACTACGAGCAGTACTTC. The sequence links TRBV20-1 to TRBJ2-7, with the D gene call left open. Trimming removed 0 bases from V and 3 bases from J, leaving 9 bases between the germline ends. The CDR3 sequence holds 13 residues, the cysteine and phenylalanine included. Only the CDR3 part of the read is kept: 39 bases, read in frame from the first base. CDR1 DFQATT and CDR2 SNEGSKA were looked up in the germline V gene (reference sequence).